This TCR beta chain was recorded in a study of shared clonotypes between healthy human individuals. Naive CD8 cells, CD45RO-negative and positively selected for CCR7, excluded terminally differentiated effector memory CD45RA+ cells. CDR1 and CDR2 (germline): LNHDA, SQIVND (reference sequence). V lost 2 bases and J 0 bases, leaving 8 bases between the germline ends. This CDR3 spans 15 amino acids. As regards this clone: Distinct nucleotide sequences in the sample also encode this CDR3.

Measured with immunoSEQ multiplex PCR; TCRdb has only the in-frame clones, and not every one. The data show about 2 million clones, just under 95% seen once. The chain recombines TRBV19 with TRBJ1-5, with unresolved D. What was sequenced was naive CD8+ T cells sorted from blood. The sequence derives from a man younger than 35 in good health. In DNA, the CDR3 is TGTGCCAGTAGTATAACAGCTTATAGCAATCAGCCCCAGCATTTT. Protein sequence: CASSITAYSNQPQHF.